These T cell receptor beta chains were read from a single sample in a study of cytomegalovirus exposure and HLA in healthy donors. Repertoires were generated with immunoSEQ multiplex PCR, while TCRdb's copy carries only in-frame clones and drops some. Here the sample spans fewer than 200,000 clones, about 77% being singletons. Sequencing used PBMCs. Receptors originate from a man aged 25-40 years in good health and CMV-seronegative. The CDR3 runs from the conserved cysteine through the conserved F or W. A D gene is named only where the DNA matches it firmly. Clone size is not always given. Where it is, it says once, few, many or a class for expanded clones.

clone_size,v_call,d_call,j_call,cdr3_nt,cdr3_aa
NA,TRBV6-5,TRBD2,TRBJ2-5,TGTGCCAGCAGTTACCTACGGGAGGGGGACGGTCAGACCCAGTACTTC,CASSYLREGDGQTQYF
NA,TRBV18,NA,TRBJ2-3,TGTGCCAGCTCACCCTTTTCTCAACATAATCTCTTAAATACGCAGTATTTT,CASSPFSQHNLLNTQYF
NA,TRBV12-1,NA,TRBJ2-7,TGTGCCAGCCTCGGGACTATTTTTTCCTACGAGCAGTACTTC,CASLGTIFSYEQYF
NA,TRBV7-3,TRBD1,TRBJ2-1,TGTGCCAGCAGCTCCCAGGGGGCCGCGGGCTACAATGAGCAGTTCTTC,CASSSQGAAGYNEQFF
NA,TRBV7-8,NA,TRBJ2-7,TGTGCCAGCAGCTTAGGTTCGCTAGCCTACGAGCAGTACTTC,CASSLGSLAYEQYF
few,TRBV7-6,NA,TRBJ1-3,TGTGCCAGCAGCTTAGCGTTCGCAGGTGGAAACACCATATATTTT,CASSLAFAGGNTIYF
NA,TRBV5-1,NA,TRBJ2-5,TGCGCCAGCAGCTTGGGTGTATCTGAGACCCAGTACTTC,CASSLGVSETQYF
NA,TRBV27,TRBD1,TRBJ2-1,TGTGCCAGCAGTTCTACCGCCGGGACAGCACGATATGAGCAGTTCTTC,CASSSTAGTARYEQFF
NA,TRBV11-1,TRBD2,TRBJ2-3,TGTGCCAGCAGTTTTGGGACTAGCGGGACTTCGCAGTATTTT,CASSFGTSGTSQYF
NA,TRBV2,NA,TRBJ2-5,TGTGCCAGCAGCCCCAGTGCTCTCATGGCAGAGACCCAGTACTTC,CASSPSALMAETQYF
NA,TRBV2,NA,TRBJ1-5,TGTGCCAGCAGAGACACAGGCGTCTATAGCAATCAGCCCCAGCATTTT,CASRDTGVYSNQPQHF
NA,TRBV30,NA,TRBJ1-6,TGTGCCTGGAGGGGGACATCCTCACCCCTCCACTTT,CAWRGTSSPLHF
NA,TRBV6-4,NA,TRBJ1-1,TGTGCCAGCAGTCTTAACAGGAACACTGAAGCTTTCTTT,CASSLNRNTEAFF
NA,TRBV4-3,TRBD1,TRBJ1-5,TGCGCCAGCAGCCCGTTGACAGGGGCCGATCAGCCCCAGCATTTT,CASSPLTGADQPQHF
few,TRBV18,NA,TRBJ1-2,TGTGCCAGCTCCCGGGGCAGGGGAGACAACTATGGCTACACCTTC,CASSRGRGDNYGYTF
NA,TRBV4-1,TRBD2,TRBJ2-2,TGCGCCAGCAGCCAAGAACGGCGGGAGGCCCTTCCCCGGGAGCTGTTTTTT,CASSQERREALPRELFF
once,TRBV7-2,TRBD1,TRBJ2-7,TGTGCCAGCAGCTTCGGGACAGCCTCCTACGAGCAGTACTTC,CASSFGTASYEQYF
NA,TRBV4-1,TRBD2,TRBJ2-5,TGCGCCAGCAGCCGGGGGAGCAGCGGGAGTCGTGAGACCCAGTACTTC,CASSRGSSGSRETQYF
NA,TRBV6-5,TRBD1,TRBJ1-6,TGTGCCAGCAGTTTTAAGAGGGACAGGGGAAATTCACCCCTCCACTTT,CASSFKRDRGNSPLHF
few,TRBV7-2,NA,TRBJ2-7,TGTGCCAGCAGCTTAGAAGGGGGTGTGCTCTACGAGCAGTACTTC,CASSLEGGVLYEQYF
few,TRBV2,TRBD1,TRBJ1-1,TGTGCCAGCAGTGAAGGACAGGGGGGTGTCGCTGAAGCTTTCTTT,CASSEGQGGVAEAFF
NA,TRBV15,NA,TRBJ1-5,TGTGCCACCAGCAGAGAATCCTCGAGGGAGGGGGGTAGGTATCAACCCCAGCATTTT,CATSRESSREGGRYQPQHF
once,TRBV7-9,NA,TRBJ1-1,TGTGCCAGCAGCTTAAATCGGGAGAACACTGAAGCTTTCTTT,CASSLNRENTEAFF
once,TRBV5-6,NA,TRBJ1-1,TGTGCCAGCAGCCTGAACCTAAAAAGGAGCACTGAAGCTTTCTTT,CASSLNLKRSTEAFF